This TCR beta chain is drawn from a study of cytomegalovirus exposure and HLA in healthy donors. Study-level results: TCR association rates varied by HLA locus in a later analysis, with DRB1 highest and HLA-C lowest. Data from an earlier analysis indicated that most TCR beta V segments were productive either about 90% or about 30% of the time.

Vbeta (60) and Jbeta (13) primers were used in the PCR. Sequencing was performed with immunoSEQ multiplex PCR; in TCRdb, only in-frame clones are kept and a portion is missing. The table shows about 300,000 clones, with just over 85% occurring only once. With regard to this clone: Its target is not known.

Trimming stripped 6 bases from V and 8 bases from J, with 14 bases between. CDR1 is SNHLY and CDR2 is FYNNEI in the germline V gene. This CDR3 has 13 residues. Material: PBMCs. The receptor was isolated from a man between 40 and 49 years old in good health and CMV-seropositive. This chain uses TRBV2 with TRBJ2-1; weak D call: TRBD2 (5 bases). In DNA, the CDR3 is TGTGCCAGCAGAGGACTGAATTCGTATGAGCAGTTCTTC. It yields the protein CASRGLNSYEQFF.